The 23 T cell receptor beta chains below all came from one sample that was sequenced in a study of early T cells in non-severe SARS-CoV-2 infection. From the 5' RACE reads, TCRdb called clonotypes with MiXCR, one entry per CDR3 protein. The sample lists approximately 110,000 distinct CDR3 sequences; more than 12% were seen once. The specimen was whole blood. All receptors derive from an adult who was a healthcare worker with PCR-confirmed SARS-CoV-2 infection or an uninfected control (not recorded which).

V is TRBV6-1 and J is TRBJ2-5; TRBD2 agrees at 13 bases. The CDR3 has 21 amino acids. CDR1 MNHNS and CDR2 SASEGT come from the germline V gene. The J segment lost 0 bases and the V segment lost 0 bases, leaving 13 bases of the junction unmatched. The CDR3 reads CASSEALGSGGLAGHQETQYF. CDR3 in DNA: TGTGCCAGCAGTGAAGCGCTTGGTTCGGGGGGACTAGCGGGGCACCAAGAGACCCAGTACTTC.

This clonotype was detected only a few times. The chain recombines TRBV27 with TRBJ2-1; the D is unclear. V shed 0 bases and J shed 4 bases, with 7 bases lying between them. CDR1 and CDR2 (germline): MNHEY, SMNVEV (reference sequence). The CDR3 totals 14 residues. CDR3 nucleotide sequence: TGTGCCAGCAGTTTATCCGGAATATACAATGAGCAGTTCTTC. Protein: CASSLSGIYNEQFF.

This clonotype was observed a few times. This sequence joins TRBV4-1 and TRBJ2-1; TRBD1 matches 7 bases. The CDR3 is 17 residues long. Germline V gives CDR1 MGHRA, CDR2 YSYEKL. With V trimmed by 1 base and J by 4 bases, 10 bases remained unmatched. The CDR3 reads CASSQGLIRDRYNEQFF. CDR3 DNA: TGCGCCAGCAGCCAAGGGCTTATCCGGGACAGATACAATGAGCAGTTCTTC.

CDR3 sequence reads: CASRATGRLSYNSPLHF. The CDR3 nucleotides read TGTGCCAGTCGCGCAACCGGGAGACTTTCCTATAATTCACCCCTCCACTTT. The chain is built from TRBV19 and TRBJ1-6; D remains ambiguous. From germline, CDR1 is LNHDA and CDR2 SQIVND (reference sequence). The V and J ends lost 8 bases and 1 base respectively, with 18 bases between them. This CDR3 has 17 amino acids.

This clonotype was observed a few times. This chain uses TRBV4-1 with TRBJ1-3, with 7 bases matching TRBD1. CDR1 is MGHRA and CDR2 is YSYEKL in the germline V gene. The CDR3 totals 16 residues. Losses at the gene ends were 4 bases for V and 0 bases for J; bases not matched to a gene: 6. The chain's CDR3 is CASSLRDRGSGNTIYF. Written as DNA, the CDR3 is TGCGCCAGCAGCCTCCGGGACAGAGGCTCTGGAAACACCATATATTTT.

V and J are TRBV5-6 and TRBJ1-4, with D possibly TRBD1 on 5 matching bases. This CDR3 contains 14 residues. Trimming shortened V by 4 bases and J by 5 bases, and 12 bases separated the two germline ends. CDR1 and CDR2 (germline): SGHDT, YYEEEE. The CDR3 DNA reads TGTGCCAGCAGCCAAGGGGCCAGGAATGAAAAACTGTTTTTT. This encodes CASSQGARNEKLFF. Variable domain in full (rest from reference TRBV5-6 and TRBJ1-4): DAGVTQSPTHLIKTRGQQVTLRCSPKSGHDTVSWYQQALGQGPQFIFQYYEEEERQRGNFPDRFSGHQFPNYSSELNVNALLLGDSALYLCASSQGARNEKLFFGSGTQLSVL.

This clonotype was detected ten times or more. J is TRBJ2-7 and V is TRBV20-1; D is unclear. The germline gives CDR1 DFQATT, CDR2 SNEGSKA (reference sequence). Trimming cost V 1 base and J 2 bases, with 9 bases left between them. The CDR3 is 13 amino acids. The CDR3 here is CSARAALTYEQYF. CDR3 bases: TGCAGTGCTAGAGCCGCACTTACCTACGAGCAGTACTTC.

Ten or more counts support this clonotype. The rearrangement joins TRBV19 to TRBJ2-7; tentative D call: TRBD2 (6 bases). Trimming took 3 bases from V and 6 from J, leaving 12 bases between them. The CDR3 runs 13 residues. The germline V gene has CDR1 LNHDA and CDR2 SQIVND (reference sequence). This CDR3 is CASSMGRLGEQYF. The CDR3 DNA reads as TGTGCCAGTAGTATGGGGAGGTTGGGCGAGCAGTACTTC.

In this sample, this clonotype turned up a few times. This sequence joins TRBV12-3 or TRBV12-4 and TRBJ1-1; 11 bases map to TRBD1. V was clipped by 8 bases and J by 7 bases; unmatched bases: 12. CDR3 size: 15 residues. The CDR3 DNA reads TGTGCCAGCGACCCTGGCTGGACAGGGGGCGGTGAAGCTTTCTTT. This translates into CASDPGWTGGGEAFF.

This rearrangement joins TRBV19 to TRBJ2-3; perhaps TRBD1 as D (5 bases). The CDR3 extends over 14 amino acids. Germline V gene sequence: CDR1 LNHDA, CDR2 SQIVND (reference sequence). The ends were cut back, 1 base at V and 3 bases at J, with 8 bases in the middle. The DNA of the CDR3 is TGTGCCAGTAGTATAGCAGGGTCGACAGATACGCAGTATTTT. It specifies CASSIAGSTDTQYF. Filled out from reference TRBV19 and TRBJ2-3, the complete variable domain reads DGGITQSPKYLFRKEGQNVTLSCEQNLNHDAMYWYRQDPGQGLRLIYYSQIVNDFQKGDIAEGYSVSREKKESFPLTVTSAQKNPTAFYLCASSIAGSTDTQYFGPGTRLTVL.

In the case of this clonotype: Germline is not matched at one junction end, which may reflect a read error. The gene calls are TRBV3-1 and TRBJ1-2, with D hard to call. The CDR3 is 11 residues long. CDR1 and CDR2 (germline): LGHDT, YNNKEL (reference sequence). In DNA, the CDR3 is TGTGTCAGCAGCCAAGACTATGGCTACACCTTC. Protein sequence: CVSSQDYGYTF.

The sample holds a few counts of this clonotype. The V and J genes are TRBV13 and TRBJ2-3, with 10 bases aligning to TRBD2. CDR1 and CDR2 (germline): PRHDT, FYEKMQ (reference sequence). Losses at the gene ends were 5 bases for V and 2 bases for J; bases not matched to a gene: 7. The CDR3 covers 16 residues. The CDR3 bases are TGTGCCAGCAGCCCCATCCTAGCGGGGGACACAGATACGCAGTATTTT. It is translated as CASSPILAGDTDTQYF.

The genes are TRBV3-1 and TRBJ2-1, with 10 positions matching TRBD2. Trimming took 4 bases from V and 8 from J; bases not matched to a gene: 8. There are 15 residues in the CDR3. Germline V gene lookup returns CDR1 LGHDT and CDR2 YNNKEL (reference sequence). CDR3 region: CASSPSGGGVYEQFF. The CDR3 DNA follows: TGTGCCAGCAGCCCCAGCGGGGGGGGAGTTTATGAGCAGTTCTTC.

This clonotype was detected only a few times. The chain couples TRBV7-8 to TRBJ2-7; TRBD2 matches at 8 bases. CDR3 size: 16 residues. CDR1 is SGHVS, CDR2 FQNEAQ, per germline. Unmatched junction bases numbered 6, after V lost 0 bases and J lost 2 bases. CDR3 bases: TGTGCCAGCAGCTTAGCTGACACGGGAGGGGCCTACGAGCAGTACTTC. Amino acids: CASSLADTGGAYEQYF. Looking up the rest from reference TRBV7-8 and TRBJ2-7 gives the full variable domain: GAGVSQSPRYKVAKRGQDVALRCDPISGHVSLFWYQQALGQGPEFLTYFQNEAQLDKSGLPSDRFFAERPEGSVSTLKIQRTQQEDSAVYLCASSLADTGGAYEQYFGPGTRLTVT.

This clonotype came up a few times. The chain links TRBV7-9 to TRBJ1-4, with unresolved D. This CDR3 comprises 14 residues. Trimming left V 5 bases short and J 4 bases short, with 11 bases between. Germline loops: CDR1 SEHNR, CDR2 FQNEAQ (reference sequence). Written as DNA, the CDR3 is TGTGCCAGCAGCAGCGAACAGTATAATGAAAAACTGTTTTTT. Translation gives CASSSEQYNEKLFF.

This clonotype appeared a few times. The chain has TRBV4-2 and TRBJ2-5, with 7 bases that match TRBD1. CDR1 is LGHNA and CDR2 is YNFKEQ in the germline V gene. The CDR3 contains 16 residues. The V and J ends lost 4 bases and 3 bases, in that order; junction bases with no gene match: 11. In DNA, the CDR3 is TGTGCCAGCAGCCCCCTCAAATTGACAGGGAAAGAGACCCAGTACTTC. Its translation: CASSPLKLTGKETQYF.

At least ten counts were recorded for this clonotype. The CDR3 bases are TGTGCCAGTAAAGACAGGAACTACGAGCAGTACTTC. The encoded protein is CASKDRNYEQYF. V gene TRBV19 combines with J gene TRBJ2-7; D is possibly TRBD1 (6 bases). V was pared by 7 bases and J by 3 bases, with 10 bases between. The CDR3 length is 12 residues. Germline-derived CDR1 and CDR2 are LNHDA and SQIVND (reference sequence).

The chain combines TRBV5-1 with TRBJ1-5; D unresolved. Per the germline V gene, CDR1 is SGHRS and CDR2 is YFSETQ. The CDR3 is 14 amino acids. The germline V and J ends were trimmed by 0 bases and 4 bases, with 8 bases remaining between them. CDR3 in DNA: TGCGCCAGCAGCTTGGGGTACGGAAATCAGCCCCAGCATTTT. As protein: CASSLGYGNQPQHF.

The chain carries TRBV7-9 and TRBJ1-4; D remains unclear. The germline CDR1 and CDR2 sequences are SEHNR and FQNEAQ (reference sequence). V was shortened by 0 bases and J by 7 bases, with 12 bases between the two germline ends. The CDR3 has 15 amino acids. The CDR3 sequence: CASSLARRTPEKLFF. CDR3 bases: TGTGCCAGCAGCTTAGCGCGAAGGACTCCTGAAAAACTGTTTTTT.

This clonotype was counted many times. The rearrangement joins TRBV7-9 to TRBJ2-2; D is unresolved. Deletions cut 5 bases from V and 5 bases from J, with 9 bases between. Germline loops: CDR1 SEHNR, CDR2 FQNEAQ (reference sequence). This CDR3 spans 13 amino acids. CDR3 coding DNA: TGTGCCAGCAGCCCTGCGAGGACCGGGGAGCTGTTTTTT. Its protein is CASSPARTGELFF.

This chain joins TRBV4-1 and TRBJ2-1, with 8 bases lining up with TRBD2. The V and J ends lost 0 bases and 4 bases, in that order; junction bases with no gene match: 5. The CDR3 has 16 residues. Germline values: CDR1 MGHRA, CDR2 YSYEKL. The CDR3 DNA is TGCGCCAGCAGCCAAGACTGGCGCGGGGGGTACAATGAGCAGTTCTTC. This encodes CASSQDWRGGYNEQFF.

Note on this clonotype: This may come from a read error, since a much larger clone is one base off. V is TRBV14 and J is TRBJ2-1, with 7 bases lining up with TRBD1. The CDR3 runs 12 residues. V dropped 4 bases and J dropped 6; count of bases not matched to a gene: 0. Looked up from germline, CDR1 is SGHDN and CDR2 is FVKESK. The CDR3 nucleotides are TGTGCCAGCAGCCGACAGGGCAATGAGCAGTTCTTC. Its translation is CASSRQGNEQFF.

The chain couples TRBV7-3 to TRBJ2-1; D possibly corresponds to TRBD2 (5 bases). With 4 bases removed from V and 10 bases from J, the gap between germline ends came to 20 bases. The germline V gene encodes CDR1 SGHTA and CDR2 FQGTGA. This CDR3 region has 15 residues. CDR3: CASSSGIASYGEQFF. The CDR3 DNA follows: TGTGCCAGCAGCTCTGGGATAGCGTCATACGGGGAGCAGTTCTTC.